This TCR beta chain was recorded in a study of blood T cells in healthy people across ages. Study-wide findings and caveats: Unsorted PBMC input precluded a conclusive naive versus antigen-experienced comparison.

Using a J-beta primer mix together with a sample-barcoded 5' primer, a second PCR was run for roughly 6 to 11 cycles. All samples yielded 2.5 million or more CDR3-containing paired-end reads. Using its own MiXCR run on the 5' RACE reads, TCRdb lists one record per CDR3 protein. The sample holds about 800,000 distinct CDR3 sequences, roughly 60% seen once. Isolation yielded PBMCs, at least 7 million per sample, in every case. With each sample, at least 5 micrograms of total RNA were extracted. CDR3 length: 19 residues. Germline V gene sequence: CDR1 LNHNV, CDR2 YYDKDF (reference sequence). After removal of 0 bases from V and 3 bases from J, the junction contained 10 bases not matched to a gene. As regards this clonotype: Its antigen is unidentified.

Sequencing input: blood. The sequence came from a man aged 25-45 years in good health. V gene TRBV15 combines with J gene TRBJ2-1; 11 nucleotides agree with TRBD1. This CDR3 is CATSRDGGQGALNYNEQFF. CDR3 sequence (DNA): TGTGCCACCAGCAGAGATGGAGGACAGGGGGCCCTTAACTACAATGAGCAGTTCTTC.